The 5 T cell receptor beta chains below were found in one sample sequenced in a study of vaccination and CD4 T cells after COVID-19. Treatment noted: roughly ten-day PBMC culture with coronavirus spike peptide pools or control peptides (ViraFEST assay). Which antigens these TCRs recognize remains unknown. The Oncomine TCR Beta short-read assay was what sequenced the DNA obtained from cultured CD4+ T cells. TCRdb reprocessed the PCR reads with MiXCR, giving one entry per CDR3 protein. The profile shows tens of thousands of distinct CDR3 sequences, around half of them singletons. Sequencing was performed on CD4+ T cells from blood, cultured in vitro. The receptors were sampled from a human donor who had recovered from COVID-19.

This clonotype appeared once. The V and J genes are TRBV11-3 and TRBJ1-2, with D perhaps TRBD1 (5 bases). CDR1 and CDR2 (germline): SGHNT, YENEEA. CDR3 length: 17 amino acids. V was clipped by 4 bases and J by 3 bases, with 21 bases between them. CDR3 region: CASSSKGRFPSYYGYTF. Written as DNA, the CDR3 is TGTGCCAGCAGCTCAAAGGGGCGATTTCCCTCCTACTATGGCTACACCTTC. The full variable domain, completed using reference TRBV11-3 and TRBJ1-2, is EAGVVQSPRYKIIEKKQPVAFWCNPISGHNTLYWYLQNLGQGPELLIRYENEEAVDDSQLPKDRFSAERLKGVDSTLKIQPAELGDSAVYLCASSSKGRFPSYYGYTFGSGTRLTVV.

The chain couples TRBV27 to TRBJ2-7; D is unresolved. The CDR3 runs to 15 residues. Germline CDR1 reads MNHEY; CDR2 reads SMNVEV (reference sequence). The V and J ends lost 4 bases and 11 bases respectively, with 24 bases between them. CDR3 protein: CASSSPLRALRLEYF. In DNA form, the CDR3 reads TGTGCCAGCAGTTCTCCTCTAAGGGCCCTACGACTGGAGTACTTC.

This clonotype appeared a few times. The CDR3: CATSRDLGGYEQYF. In nucleotides, the CDR3 is TGTGCCACCAGCAGAGATCTGGGTGGCTACGAGCAGTACTTC. The V gene is TRBV15, the J gene TRBJ2-7; D uncertain. V was trimmed by 0 bases and J by 3 bases, leaving 9 bases between them. CDR1 LNHNV and CDR2 YYDKDF come from the germline V gene (reference sequence). The CDR3 covers 14 residues.

J is TRBJ2-2 and V is TRBV7-2, with 14 bases fitting TRBD2. V trimming: 5 bases; J trimming: 6 bases; junction bases outside the gene matches: 11. Germline values: CDR1 SGHTA, CDR2 FQGNSA. This CDR3 has 18 amino acids. The CDR3 sequence: CASSPRLAGGLGAGELFF. The CDR3 DNA reads TGTGCCAGCAGCCCACGACTAGCGGGGGGGCTTGGTGCCGGGGAGCTGTTTTTT.

This clonotype came up a few times. V usage is TRBV2 and J usage is TRBJ1-6; 8 nucleotides agree with TRBD1. CDR3 length: 15 amino acids. V shed 6 bases and J 10 bases; nucleotides not matched to a gene: 11. Looked up from germline, CDR1 is SNHLY and CDR2 is FYNNEI. The CDR3 DNA reads as TGTGCCAGCAGGACAGGGGAGGGGGACATATCACCCCTCCACTTT. Its protein product is CASRTGEGDISPLHF.